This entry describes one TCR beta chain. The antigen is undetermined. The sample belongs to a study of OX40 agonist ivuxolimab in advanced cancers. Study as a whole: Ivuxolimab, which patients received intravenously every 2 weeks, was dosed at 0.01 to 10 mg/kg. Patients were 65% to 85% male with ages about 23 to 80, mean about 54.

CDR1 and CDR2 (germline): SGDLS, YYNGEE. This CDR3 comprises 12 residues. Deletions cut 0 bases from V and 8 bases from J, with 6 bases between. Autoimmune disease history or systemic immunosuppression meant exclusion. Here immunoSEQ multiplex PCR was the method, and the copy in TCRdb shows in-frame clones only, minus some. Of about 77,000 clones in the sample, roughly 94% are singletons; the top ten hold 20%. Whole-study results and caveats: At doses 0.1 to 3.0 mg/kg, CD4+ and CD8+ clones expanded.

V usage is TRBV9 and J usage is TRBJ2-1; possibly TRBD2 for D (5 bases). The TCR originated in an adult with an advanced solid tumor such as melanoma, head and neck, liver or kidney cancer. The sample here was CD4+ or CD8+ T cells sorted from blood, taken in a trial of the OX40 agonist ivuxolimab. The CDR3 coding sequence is TGTGCCAGCAGCGTAGGCGGGCATGAGCAGTTCTTC. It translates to CASSVGGHEQFF.